The TCR beta chain described here comes from a study of early T cells in non-severe SARS-CoV-2 infection. TCRdb reanalysed the 5' RACE reads using MiXCR and keeps one entry per CDR3 protein. The table records fewer than 100,000 distinct CDR3 sequences, about 12% of them present only once. This receptor was obtained from an adult who was a healthcare worker with PCR-confirmed SARS-CoV-2 infection or an uninfected control (not recorded which). Sequencing was performed on whole blood.

CDR3 DNA: TGTGCCAGCAGCTTAGGAGCAGGGGACTACGAGCAGTACTTC. It translates to CASSLGAGDYEQYF. The rearrangement links TRBV7-9 to TRBJ2-7, with D tentatively TRBD1 (6 bases). This CDR3 comprises 14 residues. Germline CDR1 reads SEHNR; CDR2 reads FQNEAQ (reference sequence). The V end was cut by 1 base, the J end by 3 bases, with 10 bases between.